This T cell receptor (beta chain) was obtained from a study of blood T cell repertoires in COVID-19. Assay: immunoSEQ multiplex PCR; the TCRdb copy retains only in-frame clones and omits some. This sample has a few hundred thousand clones; approximately 84% occur once, and the top ten carry 10%. This clone has only one observation. This CDR3 is built from 14 residues. The junction had 14 bases not matched to a gene; V was cut back by 2 bases and J by 12 bases. Germline V gives CDR1 SGHRS, CDR2 YFSETQ. Those enrolled, adults aged about 18 to 89 years, came from about two dozen US areas. The study counted Cohort 3 donors as recovered given two negative PCRs, clearance, or symptom resolution.

The material sequenced was PBMCs or T cells enriched from blood (not recorded which). The sequence was collected from a woman in her late teens or twenties who had recovered from COVID-19. The rearrangement links TRBV5-1 to TRBJ2-7; TRBD2 agrees at 7 bases. The CDR3 region has the DNA TGCGCCAGCAGCTTAGCGGGGACCCACGAGCAGTGGTACTTC. It translates to CASSLAGTHEQWYF.